This T cell receptor (beta chain) was captured by sequencing in a study of blood T cell repertoires in COVID-19. On the study more broadly: The United States, Italy and Spain were the sources of the acute and convalescent COVID-19 samples. Sources were T cells, B-cell-depleted T cells, or PBMCs; the material itself was cDNA or gDNA.

Assignment of participants to cohorts was predicated upon participant-reported clinical history. The CDR3 loop spans 13 amino acids. Germline V CDR1 and CDR2: SGHRS, YFSETQ. With 4 bases removed from V and 3 bases from J, the gap between germline ends came to 11 bases. Repertoires were generated with immunoSEQ multiplex PCR, while TCRdb's copy carries only in-frame clones and drops some. The data contain about 370,000 clones, around 87% of them singletons. The specimen was PBMCs or T cells enriched from blood (not recorded which). V and J are TRBV5-1 and TRBJ2-7; D ambiguous. The TCR was taken from a man in his late teens or twenties who had recovered from COVID-19. The CDR3 reads CASSPNANYEQYF. DNA for the CDR3: TGCGCCAGCAGCCCTAACGCGAACTACGAGCAGTACTTC. Full variable domain (remainder filled in from reference TRBV5-1 and TRBJ2-7): KAGVTQTPRYLIKTRGQQVTLSCSPISGHRSVSWYQQTPGQGLQFLFEYFSETQRNKGNFPGRFSGRQFSNSRSEMNVSTLELGDSALYLCASSPNANYEQYFGPGTRLTVT.